The 24 T cell receptor beta chains presented below share a single source sample, sequenced in a study of T-cell reconstitution after alpha-beta-depleted transplantation in children. Unique molecular identifiers were built into the TCRbeta library. Using its own MiXCR run on the PCR reads, TCRdb lists one record per CDR3 protein. Seen here are fewer than 450,000 distinct CDR3 sequences, roughly 16% observed once, and the top ten hold roughly 41%. Sequenced here: PBMCs, mostly from graft donor cells, sampled 360 days after TCRalphabeta/CD19-depleted stem cell transplant. The receptors were gathered from a male patient between 2 and 9 years old who had a stem cell transplant for acute lymphoblastic leukemia, so the T cells may come from the graft donor.

This clonotype was recorded only once. This chain uses TRBV2 with TRBJ2-7; D may be TRBD1 (5 bases). V was cut by 7 bases and J by 1 base, with 8 bases left in between. Germline values: CDR1 SNHLY, CDR2 FYNNEI. This CDR3 has 12 amino acids. The CDR3 loop is CASKTGSYEQYF. Here the CDR3 DNA reads TGTGCCAGCAAAACAGGATCCTACGAGCAGTACTTC.

This clonotype was recorded many times. V usage is TRBV20-1 and J usage is TRBJ2-5; 7 bases line up with TRBD1. Germline trimming cut 6 bases from V and 0 bases from J; bases unmatched to any gene: 4. The CDR3 is 13 residues long. Germline CDR1 reads DFQATT; CDR2 reads SNEGSKA (reference sequence). CDR3 sequence (DNA): TGCAGTGCATATACAGGGGACCAAGAGACCCAGTACTTC. Amino acid sequence: CSAYTGDQETQYF.

This clonotype came up a few times. CDR3 amino acids: CSAREAGPGETQYF. The DNA of the CDR3 is TGCAGTGCTAGAGAAGCAGGGCCAGGGGAGACCCAGTACTTC. The chain carries TRBV20-1 and TRBJ2-5; D may be TRBD1 (5 bases). CDR1 and CDR2 from the germline V gene are DFQATT and SNEGSKA (reference sequence). V lost 0 bases and J 5 bases, leaving 13 bases between the germline ends. The CDR3 is 14 residues long.

In its sample, this clonotype was seen many times. The rearrangement links TRBV24-1 to TRBJ2-1, with 9 bases fitting TRBD1. Germline V gene lookup returns CDR1 KGHDR and CDR2 SFDVKD. This CDR3 contains 14 residues. V was clipped by 10 bases and J by 4 bases; unmatched bases: 7. CDR3 DNA: TGTGCCACATCCGGGACAGGGCTATACAATGAGCAGTTCTTC. This encodes CATSGTGLYNEQFF.

This clonotype was seen only a few times. The V and J genes are TRBV28 and TRBJ2-5, with D maybe TRBD1 (6 bases). V dropped 5 bases and J dropped 7 bases, with 20 bases sitting between them. Germline V gene lookup returns CDR1 MDHEN and CDR2 SYDVKM. The CDR3 contains 15 residues. CDR3 sequence: CASSATGWRGGTQYF. DNA of the CDR3: TGTGCCAGCAGTGCGACAGGTTGGCGAGGGGGGACCCAGTACTTC.

The chain has TRBV6-1 and TRBJ2-3; D is perhaps TRBD2 (6 bases). Germline V gene lookup returns CDR1 MNHNS and CDR2 SASEGT. The CDR3 runs to 14 residues. V was shortened by 7 bases and J by 3 bases, with 14 bases between the two germline ends. The CDR3 DNA is TGTGCCAGCATGCCAGGGAGGTGGACAGATACGCAGTATTTT. It encodes CASMPGRWTDTQYF.

Ten or more counts support this clonotype. This rearrangement joins TRBV13 to TRBJ2-7; 11 bases fit TRBD2. The germline gives CDR1 PRHDT, CDR2 FYEKMQ (reference sequence). The V segment lost 3 bases and the J segment 3 bases; nucleotides outside the gene matches: 1. CDR3 length: 14 residues. The CDR3 region has the DNA TGTGCCAGCAGCTTTAGCGGGAGGGGCTACGAGCAGTACTTC. Its protein product is CASSFSGRGYEQYF.

This clonotype was seen only a few times. Here the CDR3 reads CASSQVGILYTQYF. In nucleotides, the CDR3 is TGTGCCAGCAGCCAAGTCGGGATTCTCTATACGCAGTATTTT. The chain combines TRBV3-1 with TRBJ2-3; D might be TRBD2 (5 bases). CDR1 is LGHDT, CDR2 YNNKEL, per germline (reference sequence). V shed 1 base and J shed 7 bases, with 12 bases lying between them. This CDR3 has 14 residues.

At least ten counts were recorded for this clonotype. The rearrangement links TRBV12-3 or TRBV12-4 to TRBJ2-1; 8 positions match TRBD2. Trimming removed 1 base from V and 1 base from J; junction bases left unmatched: 3. The CDR3 sequence is 16 residues long. The CDR3 nucleotides are TGTGCCAGCAGTTTAGTTGCGGGAGGATCCTACAATGAGCAGTTCTTC. Its translation: CASSLVAGGSYNEQFF.

This clonotype was counted at least ten times. This chain uses TRBV11-2 with TRBJ2-7; D not certain. The CDR3 contains 19 residues. The V gene's germline CDR1 is SGHAT and CDR2 FQNNGV. V was shortened by 2 bases and J by 0 bases, with 23 bases between the two germline ends. The CDR3 DNA sequence: TGTGCCAGCAGCTTATACCCTAATCCCGTGGGCGGAACCTCCTACGAGCAGTACTTC. The encoded protein is CASSLYPNPVGGTSYEQYF.

The chain links TRBV29-1 to TRBJ1-1, with D tentatively TRBD1 (5 bases). The V end lost 4 bases, the J end lost 4 bases, and 7 bases lay between the germline ends. The germline V gene encodes CDR1 SQVTM and CDR2 ANQGSEA. This CDR3 contains 11 residues. The CDR3 DNA follows: TGCAGCGTTGTCGGGGCCACTGAAGCTTTCTTT. Amino acids: CSVVGATEAFF.

This clonotype has at least ten counts. The chain has TRBV28 and TRBJ2-2; TRBD1 agrees at 7 bases. V lost 6 bases to trimming and J lost 4 bases; unmatched junction nucleotides: 5. Germline V lookup: CDR1 MDHEN, CDR2 SYDVKM. This CDR3 contains 14 residues. The CDR3 nucleotides are TGTGCCAGCAGGCCCGGGACAGTCACCGGGGAGCTGTTTTTT. It specifies CASRPGTVTGELFF. Based on the CDR3 plus reference TRBV28 and TRBJ2-2, the full variable domain is DVKVTQSSRYLVKRTGEKVFLECVQDMDHENMFWYRQDPGLGLRLIYFSYDVKMKEKGDIPEGYSVSREKKERFSLILESASTNQTSMYLCASRPGTVTGELFFGEGSRLTVL.

This clonotype has just a few counts. The rearrangement links TRBV3-1 to TRBJ2-7; D remains ambiguous. The CDR3 has 16 residues. Looked up from germline, CDR1 is LGHDT and CDR2 is YNNKEL (reference sequence). Trimming removed 0 bases from V and 6 bases from J, with 18 bases in between. As DNA, the CDR3 is TGTGCCAGCAGCCAAGACCTGACTCCTAACGGTTTCGAGCAGTACTTC. It yields the protein CASSQDLTPNGFEQYF.

This clonotype was counted ten times or more. The chain is built from TRBV5-1 and TRBJ2-1; no reliable D call. This CDR3 has 13 residues. Trimming stripped 2 bases from V and 8 bases from J, with 11 bases between. CDR1 and CDR2 (germline): SGHRS, YFSETQ. In nucleotides, the CDR3 is TGCGCCAGCAGCTTCGAAGGGCTCCATGAGCAGTTCTTC. It translates to CASSFEGLHEQFF. Full variable domain (missing parts from reference TRBV5-1 and TRBJ2-1): KAGVTQTPRYLIKTRGQQVTLSCSPISGHRSVSWYQQTPGQGLQFLFEYFSETQRNKGNFPGRFSGRQFSNSRSEMNVSTLELGDSALYLCASSFEGLHEQFFGPGTRLTVL.

Only one count was recorded for this clonotype. V usage is TRBV2 and J usage is TRBJ1-3, with a possible D match to TRBD1 (6 bases). CDR3 length: 15 residues. V lost 5 bases and J 2 bases, leaving 13 bases between the germline ends. CDR1 is SNHLY, CDR2 FYNNEI, per germline. CDR3 region: CASSLQGVTGNTIYF. The CDR3 DNA is TGTGCCAGCAGTTTACAGGGAGTCACTGGAAACACCATATATTTT.

The genes are TRBV4-1 and TRBJ1-5; TRBD1 aligns across 9 bases. The length of the CDR3 is 17 residues. Germline-derived CDR1 and CDR2 are MGHRA and YSYEKL. The J segment lost 4 bases and the V segment lost 0 bases, leaving 7 bases of the junction unmatched. CDR3 DNA sequence: TGCGCCAGCAGCCAAGATCAGGACAGGGGCTGGAATCAGCCCCAGCATTTT. Translation gives CASSQDQDRGWNQPQHF.

This clonotype showed up just a few times. The rearrangement joins TRBV29-1 to TRBJ2-7, with a weak D call TRBD1 (6 bases). This CDR3 contains 13 residues. CDR1 is SQVTM, CDR2 ANQGSEA, per germline. V dropped 7 bases and J dropped 4 bases, with 17 bases sitting between them. For the CDR3, the DNA is TGCAGCGCCGGCCCCGGACAGTTTTACGAGCAGTACTTC. It codes for CSAGPGQFYEQYF.

The CDR3 spells CSVHSTGQPGELFF. The CDR3 DNA follows: TGCAGCGTCCACAGCACAGGGCAGCCCGGGGAGCTGTTTTTT. The chain uses TRBV29-1 and TRBJ2-2, with D perhaps matching TRBD1 (6 bases). The germline V and J ends were trimmed by 6 bases and 6 bases, with 17 bases remaining between them. CDR1 SQVTM and CDR2 ANQGSEA come from the germline V gene. CDR3 size: 14 residues.

The chain has TRBV10-3 and TRBJ2-1; no definite D call. V was clipped by 2 bases and J by 6 bases, with 11 bases between them. Germline CDR1 ENHRY, CDR2 SYGVKD. The CDR3 contains 14 residues. The chain's CDR3 is CAISEGNLGNEQFF. CDR3 sequence (DNA): TGTGCCATCAGTGAGGGGAATTTGGGCAATGAGCAGTTCTTC.

Only a few counts were recorded for this clonotype. This rearrangement joins TRBV9 to TRBJ2-1; 7 bases are a match to TRBD2. The germline CDR1 and CDR2 sequences are SGDLS and YYNGEE. The CDR3 contains 15 residues. Trimming at V came to 3 bases and at J to 5 bases, leaving 8 bases not matched to a gene. The CDR3 loop reads CASSGRLAVDNEQFF. The CDR3 DNA sequence: TGTGCCAGCAGCGGGAGACTAGCCGTTGACAATGAGCAGTTCTTC.

This clonotype was observed a handful of times. V gene TRBV5-1 combines with J gene TRBJ2-7; the D is unclear. Germline CDR1 and CDR2: SGHRS and YFSETQ. Trimming took off 0 bases at V and 4 bases at J, with 11 bases between the two ends. This CDR3 contains 14 residues. CDR3: CASSLDFVGYEQYF. CDR3 nucleotides: TGCGCCAGCAGCTTGGATTTTGTCGGGTACGAGCAGTACTTC.

In this sample, this clonotype turned up a few times. The rearrangement uses TRBV29-1 and TRBJ2-2; a possible D gene is TRBD2 (5 bases). V lost 6 bases to trimming and J lost 2 bases, with 10 bases between them. CDR1 SQVTM and CDR2 ANQGSEA come from the germline V gene. This CDR3 has 13 residues. In DNA form, the CDR3 reads TGCAGCGTGGACGGGGAAAACACCGGGGAGCTGTTTTTT. The encoded protein is CSVDGENTGELFF.

V gene TRBV24-1 combines with J gene TRBJ1-5; TRBD1 is a possible D gene (6 bases). Trimming stripped 6 bases from V and 6 bases from J, with 14 bases between. The CDR3 is 14 residues long. Germline CDR1 is KGHDR and CDR2 is SFDVKD. CDR3 amino acids: CATSPTGWSQPQHF. CDR3 DNA: TGTGCCACCAGTCCAACAGGGTGGAGTCAGCCCCAGCATTTT.

This clonotype was picked up many times. The chain carries TRBV20-1 and TRBJ2-5; 7 nucleotides align to TRBD2. The ends lost 3 bases at V and 4 bases at J; junction bases unmatched: 2. CDR3 length: 12 amino acids. Germline V gives CDR1 DFQATT, CDR2 SNEGSKA (reference sequence). This CDR3 reads CSASGEGETQYF. CDR3 sequence (DNA): TGCAGTGCTAGTGGGGAGGGAGAGACCCAGTACTTC.